A single sample is the source of the 22 T cell receptor beta chains below, sequenced in a study of identical twins. TCRdb reanalysed the 5' RACE reads using MiXCR and keeps one entry per CDR3 protein. The table has roughly 750,000 distinct CDR3 sequences, 21% seen once; the top ten hold 4.3%. In addition, the sample was reused for a study of T cells expressing NK-cell markers.

Input material: PBMCs. The receptors stem from a woman aged 18-35 years in good health.

This clonotype has more than one count but fewer than ten. The J gene is TRBJ2-1, the V gene TRBV20-1; 9 nucleotides match TRBD2. The CDR3 spans 14 residues. Germline V gives CDR1 DFQATT, CDR2 SNEGSKA (reference sequence). V was clipped by 5 bases and J by 6 bases; unmatched bases: 8. The DNA of the CDR3 is TGCAGTGCTGGGGGGCTAGCGGGGTTCAATGAGCAGTTCTTC. Translating it yields CSAGGLAGFNEQFF.

CDR3 nucleotides: TGTGCCATCAGTTGGGACACGAACTACGAGCAGTACTTC. This sequence encodes CAISWDTNYEQYF. V is TRBV10-3 and J is TRBJ2-7, with D tentatively TRBD1 (6 bases). CDR1 ENHRY and CDR2 SYGVKD come from the germline V gene. The length of the CDR3 is 13 residues. The V end lost 5 bases, the J end lost 3 bases, and 11 bases lay between the germline ends.

A few counts support this clonotype. The chain employs TRBV12-3 or TRBV12-4 and TRBJ2-1; D possibly corresponds to TRBD2 (6 bases). This CDR3 has 15 residues. V gave up 5 bases and J gave up 6 bases, with 17 bases separating them. The CDR3 DNA sequence: TGTGCCAGCAGTCCCTGGGATAGCGGTGCCAATGAGCAGTTCTTC. Translating gives CASSPWDSGANEQFF.

This clonotype was observed a few times. V usage is TRBV29-1 and J usage is TRBJ2-3, with D perhaps given as TRBD1 or TRBD2 (5 bases each). CDR1 is SQVTM, CDR2 ANQGSEA, per germline. The CDR3 sequence is 13 residues long. Trimming removed 7 bases at V and 0 bases at J, with 11 bases between. The DNA for the CDR3 is TGCAGCGGTGGGGACCATAGCACAGATACGCAGTATTTT. Encoded protein: CSGGDHSTDTQYF.

The chain combines TRBV27 with TRBJ1-1; D is undetermined. Between the trimmed V and J ends, which lost 4 bases and 4 bases, there was a span of 10 bases. This CDR3 region has 13 residues. The germline gives CDR1 MNHEY, CDR2 SMNVEV (reference sequence). The CDR3 DNA is TGTGCCAGCAGTTACGAGCTGAGCACTGAAGCTTTCTTT. Its protein is CASSYELSTEAFF.

This clonotype appeared many times. The chain has TRBV20-1 and TRBJ2-1; D not certain. The CDR3 contains 12 residues. Germline CDR1 is DFQATT and CDR2 is SNEGSKA (reference sequence). The V end lost 6 bases, the J end lost 9 bases, and 15 bases lay between the germline ends. The CDR3 loop is CSAALSGIEQFF. CDR3 sequence (DNA): TGCAGTGCCGCCCTTAGTGGAATTGAGCAGTTCTTC.

This chain uses TRBV5-1 with TRBJ2-5; 11 bases agree with TRBD2. CDR1 is SGHRS, CDR2 YFSETQ, per germline. V lost 6 bases, J lost 4 bases, and 14 bases stayed unmatched. The CDR3 sequence is 17 residues long. The CDR3, as DNA: TGCGCCAGCATCCTAGCGGGAGGTCCCGGGGGAGTAGAGACCCAGTACTTC. Its translation: CASILAGGPGGVETQYF.

V and J are TRBV5-1 and TRBJ2-4, with no clear D. The DNA matches TRBJ2-1 better at its end, which makes the J call doubtful. CDR1 and CDR2 from the germline V gene are SGHRS and YFSETQ. This CDR3 is 14 amino acids long. The chain's CDR3 is CASSLESAKNIQFF. For the CDR3, the DNA is TGCGCCAGCAGCTTGGAGAGTGCCAAAAACATTCAGTTCTTC.

The V call is TRBV20-1, the J call TRBJ2-7; no clear D. Between the trimmed V and J ends, which lost 6 bases and 2 bases, there was a span of 14 bases. The CDR3 is 13 amino acids. Germline V lookup: CDR1 DFQATT, CDR2 SNEGSKA (reference sequence). The CDR3 nucleotides are TGCAGTGCCCAGGCAGGTATAGCCTACGAGCAGTACTTC. Its protein product is CSAQAGIAYEQYF.

The chain joins TRBV9 to TRBJ2-6; no definite D call. Trimming removed 0 bases at V and 5 bases at J, with 9 bases between. Germline V gives CDR1 SGDLS, CDR2 YYNGEE. The CDR3 runs 15 residues. The CDR3 nucleotides are TGTGCCAGCAGCGTAGGGCCAGGCCGGGCCAACGTCCTGACTTTC. Its translation: CASSVGPGRANVLTF. Full variable domain (outside the CDR3, taken from reference TRBV9 and TRBJ2-6): DSGVTQTPKHLITATGQRVTLRCSPRSGDLSVYWYQQSLDQGLQFLIQYYNGEERAKGNILERFSAQQFPDLHSELNLSSLELGDSALYFCASSVGPGRANVLTFGAGSRLTVL.

This clonotype has only a few counts. CDR3 amino acids: CASSQGLAEFPYEQYF. Written as DNA, the CDR3 is TGTGCCAGCAGCCAAGGACTAGCGGAGTTCCCCTACGAGCAGTACTTC. The chain uses TRBV4-2 and TRBJ2-7, with 9 bases lining up with TRBD2. The CDR3 length is 16 residues. Germline trimming cut 1 base from V and 2 bases from J; bases unmatched to any gene: 6. Germline CDR1 reads LGHNA; CDR2 reads YNFKEQ.

DNA of the CDR3: TGTGCCACCCATCGGCCGGACAGGCAAACGCAGTATTTT. As protein: CATHRPDRQTQYF. V gene TRBV15 combines with J gene TRBJ2-3; 7 bases agree with TRBD1. The V segment lost 8 bases and the J segment 9 bases; nucleotides outside the gene matches: 11. The length of the CDR3 is 13 residues. Germline assignment: CDR1 LNHNV and CDR2 YYDKDF (reference sequence).

The chain recombines TRBV7-9 with TRBJ2-7; 9 bases map to TRBD2. Germline V gene lookup returns CDR1 SEHNR and CDR2 FQNEAQ (reference sequence). J lost 8 bases, V lost 1 base, and 6 bases had no gene match. The CDR3 is 14 residues long. The CDR3 DNA is TGTGCCAGCAGCTTAGATGGGACTAGCTGGCAGCAGTACTTC. Residues: CASSLDGTSWQQYF.

The gene calls are TRBV20-1 and TRBJ2-7; perhaps TRBD2 as D (6 bases). V was shortened by 0 bases and J by 7 bases, with 10 bases between the two germline ends. Germline V gene lookup returns CDR1 DFQATT and CDR2 SNEGSKA (reference sequence). The CDR3 contains 12 residues. The CDR3 DNA reads TGCAGTGCTAGAGATCTGGCGGGGGAGCAGTACTTC. Translation: CSARDLAGEQYF.

V usage is TRBV4-1 and J usage is TRBJ2-7; 8 bases line up with TRBD1. The CDR3 totals 14 residues. The J segment lost 7 bases and the V segment lost 0 bases, leaving 5 bases of the junction unmatched. The germline gives CDR1 MGHRA, CDR2 YSYEKL. The CDR3 is CASSQDSRGREQYF. The CDR3 nucleotides are TGCGCCAGCAGCCAAGATTCCAGGGGGCGAGAGCAGTACTTC.

Ten or more counts support this clonotype. The chain has TRBV20-1 and TRBJ2-3; possible D gene TRBD2, 6 bases. Looked up from germline, CDR1 is DFQATT and CDR2 is SNEGSKA (reference sequence). The CDR3 is made up of 15 amino acids. Between the trimmed V and J ends, which lost 6 bases and 6 bases, there was a span of 22 bases. CDR3 DNA: TGCAGTGCAAAAGGCACAGGAGGGCTTCGGGATACGCAGTATTTT. Protein product: CSAKGTGGLRDTQYF.

V gene TRBV14 combines with J gene TRBJ2-2, with 13 nucleotides matching TRBD2. Germline loops: CDR1 SGHDN, CDR2 FVKESK. The CDR3 is 18 residues long. J gave up 3 bases and V 4 bases, and 8 bases lay outside the gene matches. The CDR3 nucleotides read TGTGCCAGCAGCCCTATGACTAGCGGGAGGAGGGACACCGGGGAGCTGTTTTTT. The encoded protein is CASSPMTSGRRDTGELFF. Full variable domain (remainder filled in from reference TRBV14 and TRBJ2-2): EAGVTQFPSHSVIEKGQTVTLRCDPISGHDNLYWYRRVMGKEIKFLLHFVKESKQDESGMPNNRFLAERTGGTYSTLKVQPAELEDSGVYFCASSPMTSGRRDTGELFFGEGSRLTVL.

In this sample, this clonotype turned up a few times. V usage is TRBV27 and J usage is TRBJ2-1, with D perhaps matching TRBD2 (6 bases). Trimming removed 2 bases from V and 4 bases from J, with 12 bases in between. The CDR3 sequence is 15 residues long. Germline loops: CDR1 MNHEY, CDR2 SMNVEV (reference sequence). CDR3 residues: CASSLQAGPYNEQFF. CDR3 DNA: TGTGCCAGCAGTTTACAGGCGGGACCTTACAATGAGCAGTTCTTC.

This clonotype came up many times. V usage is TRBV7-9 and J usage is TRBJ1-3; no clear D gene. This CDR3 is built from 15 residues. Germline CDR1 and CDR2: SEHNR and FQNEAQ (reference sequence). V dropped 1 base and J dropped 0 bases, with 7 bases sitting between them. The CDR3 is CASSLDVASGNTIYF. CDR3 DNA sequence: TGTGCCAGCAGCTTAGACGTAGCCTCTGGAAACACCATATATTTT.

The chain has TRBV12-3 or TRBV12-4 and TRBJ2-1; 8 bases align to TRBD2. The ends lost 6 bases at V and 3 bases at J; junction bases unmatched: 4. The CDR3 is 14 residues long. The CDR3 DNA sequence: TGTGCCAGCAGAAGGCGGGAGGACTACAATGAGCAGTTCTTC. It specifies CASRRREDYNEQFF.

V gene TRBV12-3 or TRBV12-4 combines with J gene TRBJ1-3; no reliable D call. This CDR3 is built from 12 residues. V lost 6 bases and J lost 6, with 9 bases in between. CDR3 in amino acids: CASRGSENTIYF. Written as DNA, the CDR3 is TGTGCCAGCAGGGGATCAGAAAACACCATATATTTT.

The chain combines TRBV29-1 with TRBJ1-3; no definite D call. The germline V and J ends were trimmed by 7 bases and 4 bases, with 14 bases remaining between them. Germline V CDR1 and CDR2: SQVTM, ANQGSEA. The CDR3 is 13 residues long. CDR3 loop: CSASAVSGNTIYF. CDR3 DNA: TGCAGCGCCTCGGCCGTTTCGGGAAACACCATATATTTT.